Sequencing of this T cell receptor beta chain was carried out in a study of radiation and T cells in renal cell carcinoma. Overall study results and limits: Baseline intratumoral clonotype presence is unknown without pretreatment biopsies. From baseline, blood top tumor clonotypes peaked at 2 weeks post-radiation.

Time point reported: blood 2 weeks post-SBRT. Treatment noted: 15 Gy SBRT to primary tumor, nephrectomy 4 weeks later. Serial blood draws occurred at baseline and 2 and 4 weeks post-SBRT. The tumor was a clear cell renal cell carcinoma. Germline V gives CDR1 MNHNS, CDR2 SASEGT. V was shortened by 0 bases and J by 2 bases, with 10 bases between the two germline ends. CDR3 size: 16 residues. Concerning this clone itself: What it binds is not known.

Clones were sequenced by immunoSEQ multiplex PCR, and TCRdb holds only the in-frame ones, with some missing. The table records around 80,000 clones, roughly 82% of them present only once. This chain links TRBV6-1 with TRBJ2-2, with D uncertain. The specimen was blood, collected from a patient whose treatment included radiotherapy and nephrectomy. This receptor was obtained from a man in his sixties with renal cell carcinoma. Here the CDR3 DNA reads TGTGCCAGCAGTGAAGCGCTATGGCTTAACACCGGGGAGCTGTTTTTT. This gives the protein CASSEALWLNTGELFF.